The rows below give T cell receptor beta chains drawn from one sample of a study of identical twins. TCRdb re-analysed the 5' RACE reads in MiXCR, keeping a single row per CDR3 protein. Here the sample spans about 520,000 distinct CDR3 sequences, less than 25% being singletons. These same data were also listed under a study on T cells expressing NK-cell markers.

The sample consisted of CD4+ T cells sorted from blood. The receptors were gathered from a woman aged 18-29 years in good health. Both conserved end residues are part of each CDR3. The D gene is left open where the match is weak. Size is omitted from some rows. Given values are once, few, many or a class for expanded clones.

CDR3	DNA	size	D	V	J
CSVSHRAEAFF	TGCAGCGTCAGCCACAGGGCAGAAGCTTTCTTT	NA	NA	TRBV29-1	TRBJ1-1
CASSSGQGNTEAFF	TGTGCCAGCAGCTCAGGACAGGGGAACACTGAAGCTTTCTTT	many	TRBD1	TRBV5-1	TRBJ1-1
CSAREGTAINEQFF	TGCAGTGCTAGAGAGGGGACCGCAATCAATGAGCAGTTCTTC	NA	NA	TRBV20-1	TRBJ2-1
CASSFGQPIYNSPLHF	TGTGCCAGCAGTTTTGGACAGCCTATCTATAATTCACCCCTCCACTTT	few	NA	TRBV12-3/TRBV12-4	TRBJ1-6
CASSLDPVNTEAFF	TGTGCCAGCAGCTTAGATCCTGTGAACACTGAAGCTTTCTTT	few	NA	TRBV7-6	TRBJ1-1
CASGLAGTRGELFF	TGTGCTAGTGGTTTAGCGGGAACCCGCGGGGAGCTGTTTTTT	few	TRBD2	TRBV12-5	TRBJ2-2
CASSPGSGSSYNEQFF	TGTGCCAGCAGCCCCGGGAGCGGAAGCTCCTACAATGAGCAGTTCTTC	NA	NA	TRBV11-3	TRBJ2-1
CASSFGSGGNTEAFF	TGTGCCAGCAGTTTTGGGTCGGGGGGGAACACTGAAGCTTTCTTT	few	NA	TRBV12-3/TRBV12-4	TRBJ1-1
CASSLSSRSPYEQYF	TGTGCCAGCAGCTTAAGCTCCAGGAGCCCCTACGAGCAGTACTTC	few	NA	TRBV7-3	TRBJ2-7
CASSYGTITTDTQYF	TGTGCCAGCAGTTACGGGACTATCACCACAGATACGCAGTATTTT	NA	TRBD2	TRBV6-5	TRBJ2-3
CASSRWTAPNYGYTF	TGTGCCAGCAGCCGCTGGACAGCTCCTAACTATGGCTACACCTTC	NA	NA	TRBV5-6	TRBJ1-2
CASSVTSGGAEQFF	TGTGCCAGCAGCGTTACTAGCGGGGGGGCTGAACAGTTCTTC	few	TRBD2	TRBV4-2	TRBJ2-1
CASTFGGGSTDTQYF	TGTGCCAGCACCTTTGGGGGGGGATCCACAGATACGCAGTATTTT	NA	TRBD2	TRBV12-3/TRBV12-4	TRBJ2-3
CASSLGSGGSSYEQYF	TGCGCCAGCAGCTTGGGTTCTGGGGGCAGCTCCTACGAGCAGTACTTC	many	NA	TRBV5-1	TRBJ2-7
CASSYDRDQPQHF	TGTGCCAGCAGTTATGACAGGGACCAGCCCCAGCATTTT	NA	TRBD1	TRBV6-5	TRBJ1-5
CASSDRNTEAFF	TGTGCCAGCAGTGACAGGAACACTGAAGCTTTCTTT	many	NA	TRBV6-5	TRBJ1-1
CASSSSFIEQYF	TGTGCCAGCAGCTCCTCCTTCATTGAGCAGTATTTT	few	NA	TRBV5-6	TRBJ2-3
CASSVARESEQYF	TGTGCCAGCAGCGTAGCTCGCGAGTCAGAGCAGTACTTC	NA	NA	TRBV9	TRBJ2-7
CASSPRTDTYEQYF	TGTGCCAGCAGTCCGAGGACAGACACCTACGAGCAGTACTTC	few	NA	TRBV25-1	TRBJ2-7
CASSSRDLNQPQHF	TGTGCCAGCAGCTCCCGGGACCTTAATCAGCCCCAGCATTTT	once	NA	TRBV7-9	TRBJ1-5
CSARKTRGAKETQYF	TGCAGTGCTAGAAAAACAAGAGGCGCCAAGGAGACCCAGTACTTC	few	NA	TRBV20-1	TRBJ2-5
CSARSVDEQFF	TGCAGTGCTAGGTCGGTCGATGAGCAGTTCTTC	NA	NA	TRBV20-1	TRBJ2-1
CASSRGTEAFF	TGTGCCAGCAGTAGGGGTACTGAAGCTTTCTTT	many	NA	TRBV12-3/TRBV12-4	TRBJ1-1
CASSSGRLRETQYF	TGTGCCAGCAGCTCGGGCAGGTTAAGGGAGACCCAGTACTTC	NA	NA	TRBV12-3/TRBV12-4	TRBJ2-5
CASSSFMTGQTQYF	TGCGCCAGCAGCTCATTTATGACAGGGCAGACCCAGTACTTC	NA	TRBD1	TRBV5-1	TRBJ2-5
CSAGGGQGSFEQYF	TGCAGTGCCGGAGGGGGACAGGGGTCCTTCGAGCAGTACTTC	few	TRBD1	TRBV20-1	TRBJ2-7
CASGTLGSYNEQFF	TGTGCCAGCGGAACGCTTGGCTCCTACAATGAGCAGTTCTTC	few	NA	TRBV6-1	TRBJ2-1
CATSGGDQETQYF	TGTGCCACCAGTGGGGGGGACCAAGAGACCCAGTACTTC	NA	NA	TRBV24-1	TRBJ2-5
CATSPRSSYNEQFF	TGTGCCACCAGCCCACGATCTAGCTACAATGAGCAGTTCTTC	NA	NA	TRBV15	TRBJ2-1
CATSSGNEQFF	TGTGCCACCAGTAGTGGGAATGAGCAGTTCTTC	many	NA	TRBV24-1	TRBJ2-1
CASSSGETQYF	TGTGCCAGTTCTAGCGGAGAGACCCAGTACTTC	many	TRBD2	TRBV12-3/TRBV12-4	TRBJ2-5